This entry describes one T cell receptor (beta chain). This sample was included in a study of blood T cells in healthy people across ages. A sample-barcoded 5' primer and a J-beta primer mix were used in a second PCR of roughly 7 to 11 cycles. TCRdb passed the 5' RACE reads through MiXCR, listing each CDR3 protein once. The data hold approximately 800,000 distinct CDR3 sequences, with roughly 25% observed a single time. The V gene's germline CDR1 is MDHEN and CDR2 SYDVKM. Trimming removed 7 bases from V and 4 bases from J, with 17 bases in between. The CDR3 consists of 14 residues. This sample was also put to use in a study of T cells of mothers and their children. Per that study: Each mother yielded more than 10 million TCR beta CDR3 reads. Each child yielded several million reads.

Sequences were obtained from blood. The clonotype was recovered from a boy between 10 and 17 years old in good health. The chain has TRBV28 and TRBJ2-7, with D uncertain. The CDR3 DNA is TGTGCCAGCAAAGCACCCGGAGTCGGGTACGAGCAGTACTTC. Translation gives CASKAPGVGYEQYF.